This T cell receptor (beta chain) was sequenced for a study of stem cell transplantation in POMP-related autoinflammatory disease (dated by TCRdb to the early 2020s). Some background on the complete study: The study hypothesis was that defective thymoproteasomes impair MHC class I-dependent CD8+ T-cell differentiation and positive selection, which skews the TRB repertoire. The effect of POMP deficiency on T-cell receptor beta repertoire diversity and CDR3 characteristics was assessed using high-throughput TRB sequencing. Before transplant, patients showed CD4+ naive T-cell skewing, low CD8+ T-cell proportions, and reduced T-cell cytokine secretion. After transplant, 100% donor engraftment of neutrophils and platelets through one year was shown by DNA chimerism analysis.

The library was produced with the immunoSEQ multiplex PCR assay. The paper's data handling went like this. Shannon entropy, which accounts for clonal size distribution, was used to quantify repertoire diversity. Clonotype distribution inequality was measured with the Gini-Simpson index (Simpson_1-D). The table comes from immuneACCESS by way of TCRdb, which keeps in-frame sequences with V and J called. Part of the clones is missing from these tables; in studies checked, under half for an unresolved V gene and the rest for unknown reasons. Clone size and the V and J calls come from that table; the DNA yielded D and trimming. The sample has about 68,000 clones on record, roughly 90% of them singletons. The ten top clones hold about 0.69% of the sample. Points on this clone: Its binding antigen is unknown. Base-call qualities are not available, and no considerably larger clone is one nucleotide away.

This specimen's time point label, per the study, means: after hematopoietic stem cell transplant. PRAID was characterized by prominent immunodeficiency alongside autoinflammation. Before TRB sequencing, T-cell subsets (conventional T cells, CD8+ T cells, regulatory T cells, T follicular helper cells) were sorted. Cut back by 6 bases and 0 bases, the V and J ends lie 18 bases apart. Per the germline V gene (reference sequence), MNHEY is the CDR1 and SMNVEV is the CDR2. Its CDR3 holds 17 amino acids, cysteine through phenylalanine. Just CDR3 DNA is preserved here, 51 bases in frame from base 1. General conclusions and limits of the study: Statistical significance for the trend toward lower diversity and increased clonality in PRAID patients was reached only for regulatory T cells. The number of unique TRB V-J gene pairings was restricted in PRAID patients. A trend toward lower TRB diversity and higher clonality was observed in PRAID patients across all analyzed T-cell subsets.

The chain is encoded by TRBV27 joined to TRBJ2-1, and perhaps TRBD1 as D gene, on 6 matching bases. This sequence originates from a human patient with POMP-related autoinflammation and immune dysregulation (PRAID). Following transplantation, T cells from the graft donor may be among those present. Material: CD4+ T cells from PBMCs, obtained after stem cell transplantation. The DNA reads TGTGCCAGCAGCGATGCCTCGGGACACAGCTCCTACAATGAGCAGTTCTTC. Its protein is CASSDASGHSSYNEQFF.